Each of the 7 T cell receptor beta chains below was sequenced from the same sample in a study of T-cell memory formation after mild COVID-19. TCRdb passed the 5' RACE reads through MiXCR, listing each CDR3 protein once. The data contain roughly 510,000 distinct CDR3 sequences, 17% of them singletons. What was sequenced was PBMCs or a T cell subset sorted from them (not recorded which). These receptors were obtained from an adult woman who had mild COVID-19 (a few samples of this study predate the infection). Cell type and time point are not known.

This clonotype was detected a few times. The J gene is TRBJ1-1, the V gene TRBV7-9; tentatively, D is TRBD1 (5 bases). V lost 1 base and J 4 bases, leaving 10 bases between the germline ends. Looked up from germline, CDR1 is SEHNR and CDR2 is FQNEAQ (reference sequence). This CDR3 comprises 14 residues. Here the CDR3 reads CASSLGDQITEAFF. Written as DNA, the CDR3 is TGTGCCAGCAGCTTAGGGGACCAGATCACTGAAGCTTTCTTT.

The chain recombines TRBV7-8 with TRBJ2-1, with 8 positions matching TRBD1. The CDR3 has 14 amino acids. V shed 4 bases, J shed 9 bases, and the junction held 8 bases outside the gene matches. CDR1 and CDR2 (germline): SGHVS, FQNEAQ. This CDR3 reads CASSWRTGTGEQFF. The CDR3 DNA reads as TGTGCCAGCAGCTGGCGGACAGGGACCGGTGAGCAGTTCTTC.

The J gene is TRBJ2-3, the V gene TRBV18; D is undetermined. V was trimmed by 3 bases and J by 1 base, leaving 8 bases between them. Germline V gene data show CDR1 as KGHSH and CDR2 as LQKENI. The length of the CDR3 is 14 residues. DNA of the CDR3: TGTGCCAGCTCACCCAACAGCGGCACAGATACGCAGTATTTT. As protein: CASSPNSGTDTQYF.

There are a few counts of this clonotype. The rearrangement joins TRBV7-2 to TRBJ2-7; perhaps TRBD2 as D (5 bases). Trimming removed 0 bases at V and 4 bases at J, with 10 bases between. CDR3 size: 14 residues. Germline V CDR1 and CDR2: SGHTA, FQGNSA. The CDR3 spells CASSLADPGYEQYF. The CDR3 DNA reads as TGTGCCAGCAGCTTAGCGGACCCGGGGTACGAGCAGTACTTC.

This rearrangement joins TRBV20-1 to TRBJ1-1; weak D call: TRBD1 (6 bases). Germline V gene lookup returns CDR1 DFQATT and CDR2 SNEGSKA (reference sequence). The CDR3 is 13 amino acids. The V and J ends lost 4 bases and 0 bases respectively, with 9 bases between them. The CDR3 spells CSANRVLNTEAFF. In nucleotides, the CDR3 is TGCAGTGCTAACAGGGTGTTGAACACTGAAGCTTTCTTT.

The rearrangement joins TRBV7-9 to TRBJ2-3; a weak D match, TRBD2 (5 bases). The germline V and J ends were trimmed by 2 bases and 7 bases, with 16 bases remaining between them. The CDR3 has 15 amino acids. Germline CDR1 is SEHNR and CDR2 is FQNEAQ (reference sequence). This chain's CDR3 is CASSLSSPRFHTQYF. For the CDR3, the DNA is TGTGCCAGCAGCTTATCTAGCCCGCGCTTCCATACGCAGTATTTT.

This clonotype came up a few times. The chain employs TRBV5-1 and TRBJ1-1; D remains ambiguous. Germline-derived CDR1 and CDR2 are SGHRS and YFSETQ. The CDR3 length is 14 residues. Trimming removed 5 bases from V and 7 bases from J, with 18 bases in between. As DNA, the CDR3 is TGCGCCAGCAGTAGGGAGGCCCTTAACGGTGAAGCTTTCTTT. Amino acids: CASSREALNGEAFF.